These 21 T cell receptor beta chains were sequenced from one sample in a study of blood T cells in healthy people across ages. The use of a sample-barcoded 5' primer and a J-beta primer mix characterized a second PCR of 7 to 11 cycles. TCRdb reprocessed the 5' RACE reads via MiXCR and lists one record per CDR3 protein. The sample has 1.4 million to 1.5 million distinct CDR3 sequences, about 43% seen once. The source material was blood. These receptor sequences come from a young woman in good health.

The chain uses TRBV5-1 and TRBJ2-3, with D unclear. Germline CDR1 reads SGHRS; CDR2 reads YFSETQ. The CDR3 extends over 14 amino acids. V lost 2 bases and J lost 4, with 11 bases in between. CDR3 DNA sequence: TGCGCCAGCAGCTTTGTTCCAGACTCAGATACGCAGTATTTT. It codes for CASSFVPDSDTQYF.

The gene calls are TRBV7-2 and TRBJ2-7, with 11 nucleotides matching TRBD2. The CDR3 runs 15 residues. Germline V gives CDR1 SGHTA, CDR2 FQGNSA. V was clipped by 4 bases and J by 5 bases; unmatched bases: 7. CDR3 amino acids: CASSYTSGSFNEQYF. CDR3 in DNA: TGTGCCAGCAGCTATACTAGCGGGAGTTTCAACGAGCAGTACTTC.

The chain combines TRBV30 with TRBJ2-1; D not resolved. Germline V gene lookup returns CDR1 GTSNPN and CDR2 SVGIG (reference sequence). V was trimmed by 4 bases and J by 5 bases, leaving 18 bases between them. The CDR3 extends over 15 amino acids. CDR3 sequence (DNA): TGTGCCTGGATGGGTAAGAGCGATCTAAACAATGAGCAGTTCTTC. This codes for CAWMGKSDLNNEQFF.

The chain combines TRBV4-2 with TRBJ2-7, with D possibly TRBD2 on 7 matching bases. V shed 0 bases and J shed 7 bases, with 16 bases lying between them. CDR1 and CDR2 (germline): LGHNA, YNFKEQ. The CDR3 covers 15 residues. CDR3 residues: CASSQEGGGNNEQYF. CDR3 coding DNA: TGTGCCAGCAGCCAAGAGGGGGGGGGCAACAATGAGCAGTACTTC.

There are a few counts of this clonotype. The chain combines TRBV15 with TRBJ1-5; D unresolved. The CDR3 covers 16 residues. V was cut by 0 bases and J by 4 bases, with 13 bases left in between. Germline loops: CDR1 LNHNV, CDR2 YYDKDF (reference sequence). The CDR3 bases are TGTGCCACCAGCAGAGATCGTGGGTTCACAAATCAGCCCCAGCATTTT. Amino acid sequence: CATSRDRGFTNQPQHF.

This clonotype came up many times. The chain carries TRBV5-1 and TRBJ2-7; TRBD1 is a possible D gene (6 bases). Trimming cost V 4 bases and J 3 bases, with 14 bases left between them. The CDR3 is 14 amino acids. The germline CDR1 and CDR2 sequences are SGHRS and YFSETQ. CDR3 coding DNA: TGCGCCAGCAGCCGGATTGGACAGATCTACGAGCAGTACTTC. This codes for CASSRIGQIYEQYF.

This clonotype was counted between two and nine times. The DNA for the CDR3 is TGTGCCAGCAGCCAAGAGGGGCTAGCGGGGGTAATGCAGTATTTT. Amino acids: CASSQEGLAGVMQYF. This chain joins TRBV4-2 and TRBJ2-3; 10 bases are shared with TRBD2. CDR1 is LGHNA, CDR2 YNFKEQ, per germline. Trimming at V came to 0 bases and at J to 11 bases, leaving 8 bases not matched to a gene. The CDR3 consists of 15 residues.

The chain recombines TRBV28 with TRBJ2-1; 7 nucleotides match TRBD2. Germline V gene sequence: CDR1 MDHEN, CDR2 SYDVKM. This CDR3 has 14 amino acids. The V gene end was trimmed by 8 bases and the J gene end by 4 bases; junction bases not matched to a gene: 8. The CDR3 DNA reads as TGTGCCAGCCGGCTAGCGGAGCGATACAATGAGCAGTTCTTC. It is translated as CASRLAERYNEQFF.

This clonotype has only a few counts. The rearrangement links TRBV7-9 to TRBJ2-7; 7 bases are shared with TRBD2. Germline assignment: CDR1 SEHNR and CDR2 FQNEAQ (reference sequence). Trimming removed 2 bases from V and 4 bases from J; junction bases left unmatched: 8. This CDR3 region has 15 residues. CDR3 in DNA: TGTGCCAGCAGCTTAATCGGCGGGAGCCAGTACGAGCAGTACTTC. Its translation is CASSLIGGSQYEQYF.

This chain uses TRBV10-3 with TRBJ2-1; D perhaps matches TRBD1 (6 bases). The CDR3 spans 13 residues. V was cut by 6 bases and J by 5 bases, with 11 bases left in between. Germline lookup yields CDR1 ENHRY and CDR2 SYGVKD. CDR3 DNA: TGTGCCATCAGGGACAGAACAAACAATGAGCAGTTCTTC. Translating it yields CAIRDRTNNEQFF.

This clonotype appeared a single time. A read error may account for a junction end that differs from germline. The rearrangement joins TRBV20-1 to TRBJ1-5; D uncertain. The CDR3 loop spans 16 amino acids. CDR1 DFQATT and CDR2 SNEGSKA come from the germline V gene (reference sequence). The CDR3 region has the DNA TGCAGCGCTAGACCGAGCGGAAAAAATAGCAATCAGCCCCAGCATTTT. Its translation: CSARPSGKNSNQPQHF.

This clonotype appeared a few times. The genes are TRBV6-1 and TRBJ2-4; D call uncertain. From germline, CDR1 is MNHNS and CDR2 SASEGT. V was clipped by 6 bases and J by 0 bases, with 15 bases between them. The CDR3 loop spans 16 amino acids. The CDR3 reads CASRKPGQIAKNIQYF. CDR3 sequence (DNA): TGTGCCAGCAGGAAGCCGGGCCAGATAGCCAAAAACATTCAGTACTTC.

This clonotype was counted a few times. The genes are TRBV9 and TRBJ2-1; weak D call: TRBD1 (5 bases). The CDR3 sequence is 15 residues long. V lost 0 bases, J lost 6 bases, and 13 bases lay in between. The germline V gene encodes CDR1 SGDLS and CDR2 YYNGEE. The CDR3 is CASSVEGFFGNEQFF. The CDR3 DNA reads TGTGCCAGCAGCGTAGAGGGGTTCTTTGGCAATGAGCAGTTCTTC. The full variable domain, completed using reference TRBV9 and TRBJ2-1, is DSGVTQTPKHLITATGQRVTLRCSPRSGDLSVYWYQQSLDQGLQFLIQYYNGEERAKGNILERFSAQQFPDLHSELNLSSLELGDSALYFCASSVEGFFGNEQFFGPGTRLTVL.

This clonotype was picked up a small number of times. The rearrangement uses TRBV6-5 and TRBJ1-4; maybe TRBD1 (6 bases). This CDR3 is built from 12 residues. The germline V and J ends were trimmed by 7 bases and 7 bases, with 10 bases remaining between them. Germline V CDR1 and CDR2: MNHEY, SVGAGI. The CDR3 sequence is CASKRGGEKLFF. The CDR3 nucleotides read TGTGCCAGCAAAAGGGGGGGTGAAAAACTGTTTTTT.

The rearrangement uses TRBV19 and TRBJ2-1; D gene unclear. The length of the CDR3 is 14 residues. V lost 3 bases to trimming and J lost 7 bases, with 13 bases between them. Germline V lookup: CDR1 LNHDA, CDR2 SQIVND (reference sequence). The CDR3 bases are TGTGCCAGTAGTATGTCTGGGTCGGTGAATGAGCAGTTCTTC. Translated, it gives CASSMSGSVNEQFF.

The rearrangement links TRBV7-9 to TRBJ1-6; D perhaps matches TRBD1 (5 bases). Germline V gene sequence: CDR1 SEHNR, CDR2 FQNEAQ (reference sequence). Between the trimmed V and J ends, which lost 1 base and 7 bases, there was a span of 11 bases. There are 15 residues in the CDR3. The CDR3: CASSLGDLQNSPLHF. CDR3 in DNA: TGTGCCAGCAGCTTAGGGGACCTTCAGAATTCACCCCTCCACTTT.

The chain links TRBV20-1 to TRBJ2-5, with D perhaps matching TRBD2 (6 bases). The V gene lost 1 base and the J gene lost 11 bases, with 23 bases spanning the gap. Germline-derived CDR1 and CDR2 are DFQATT and SNEGSKA (reference sequence). The CDR3 extends over 15 amino acids. CDR3: CSARASGVGDNEQYF. The CDR3 DNA reads as TGCAGTGCTAGAGCGTCGGGAGTTGGTGACAATGAGCAGTACTTC.

With respect to this clonotype: The junction and the germline gene differ at one end; a read error may be behind it. The J gene is TRBJ2-5, the V gene TRBV7-2, with D perhaps TRBD1 or TRBD2 (5 bases each). CDR1 and CDR2 from the germline V gene are SGHTA and FQGNSA. The CDR3 covers 15 residues. The CDR3 protein is CASSLGDPKGETQYF. CDR3 in DNA: TGTGCCAGCAGTTTAGGGGACCCCAAGGGAGAGACCCAGTACTTC.

This clonotype turned up a few times. The V and J genes are TRBV4-2 and TRBJ2-6; 11 bases agree with TRBD1. The J segment lost 1 base and the V segment lost 0 bases, leaving 2 bases of the junction unmatched. Germline V gene data show CDR1 as LGHNA and CDR2 as YNFKEQ. This CDR3 contains 18 residues. The CDR3 region is CASSQDRDRGSGANVLTF. CDR3 in DNA: TGTGCCAGCAGCCAAGACAGGGACAGGGGGTCTGGGGCCAACGTCCTGACTTTC.

The V gene is TRBV10-2, the J gene TRBJ1-1, with 9 nucleotides matching TRBD1. CDR1 is WSHSY, CDR2 SAAADI, per germline. CDR3 length: 14 amino acids. The J segment lost 4 bases and the V segment lost 6 bases, leaving 6 bases of the junction unmatched. The CDR3 DNA sequence: TGCGCCAGCAGCCCCGGGACAGGGCCCACTGAAGCTTTCTTT. Its translation is CASSPGTGPTEAFF.

This clonotype was detected a few times. This chain links TRBV4-2 with TRBJ2-7; weak D call: TRBD1 (7 bases). Per germline, CDR1 LGHNA and CDR2 YNFKEQ. V lost 2 bases to trimming and J lost 4 bases, with 15 bases between them. The CDR3 has 15 amino acids. DNA of the CDR3: TGTGCCAGCAGCCAACCGGCGGGACAGTTTTACGAGCAGTACTTC. Its protein product is CASSQPAGQFYEQYF.